Listed here are 4 T cell receptor beta chains from one sample, sequenced in a study of blood T cell repertoires in COVID-19. Assay: immunoSEQ multiplex PCR; the TCRdb copy retains only in-frame clones and omits some. The repertoire consists of 150,000 or so clones, with roughly 84% occurring once and the leading ten covering more than 5%. Sequencing was carried out using PBMCs or T cells enriched from blood (not recorded which). Receptors originate from a woman aged 45-65 years who had been exposed to COVID-19.

The chain employs TRBV12-5 and TRBJ1-5; D possibly corresponds to TRBD1 (6 bases). Trimming cost V 6 bases and J 4 bases, with 10 bases left between them. The V gene's germline CDR1 is LGHNT and CDR2 FRNRAP. CDR3 size: 13 residues. The CDR3 sequence is CASGQQGNQPQHF. The CDR3, as DNA: TGTGCTAGTGGCCAACAGGGAAATCAGCCCCAGCATTTT.

The chain combines TRBV7-9 with TRBJ1-3; D is undetermined. This CDR3 region has 14 residues. V gave up 3 bases and J gave up 0 bases, with 6 bases separating them. Per the germline V gene, CDR1 is SEHNR and CDR2 is FQNEAQ (reference sequence). The CDR3 reads CASSLEVSGNTIYF. CDR3 in DNA: TGTGCCAGCAGCTTGGAGGTCTCTGGAAACACCATATATTTT.

Points on this clone: Other DNA sequences in the sample encode the same CDR3. V and J are TRBV5-1 and TRBJ2-3; D remains unclear. Trimming removed 4 bases at V and 4 bases at J, with 7 bases between. Looked up from germline, CDR1 is SGHRS and CDR2 is YFSETQ. The CDR3 loop spans 12 amino acids. The CDR3 region is CASSLSADTQYF. In nucleotides, the CDR3 is TGCGCCAGCAGCCTCTCGGCAGATACGCAGTATTTT.

The chain couples TRBV5-1 to TRBJ2-3, with D possibly matching TRBD2 (5 bases). V was trimmed by 0 bases and J by 5 bases, leaving 7 bases between them. Germline CDR1 SGHRS, CDR2 YFSETQ. The CDR3 loop spans 13 amino acids. CDR3 in amino acids: CASSLELVDTQYF. In DNA form, the CDR3 reads TGCGCCAGCAGCTTGGAACTAGTAGATACGCAGTATTTT.